This TCR beta chain stems from a study of cytomegalovirus exposure and HLA in healthy donors. Study-wide findings and caveats: After further analysis at a later stage, roughly 15,000 TCR beta sequences were associated with HLA alleles at 0.05 false discovery rate. An assumption of roughly uniform sequencing depth across donors underlay the presence/absence analyses. Follow-up analysis seemed to connect common viral pathogens with several of the most significant clusters identified.

Remarks on this clone: The antigen is not known.

The V gene lost 4 bases and the J gene lost 8 bases, with 23 bases spanning the gap. The CDR3 totals 16 residues. Looked up from germline, CDR1 is MDHEN and CDR2 is SYDVKM. The PCR ran on 60 Vbeta and 13 Jbeta primers. The protocol was immunoSEQ multiplex PCR, while the TCRdb copy is restricted to in-frame clones and leaves out a portion. The repertoire holds roughly 120,000 clones, roughly two thirds seen once, with roughly 8% in the top ten. This chain links TRBV28 with TRBJ1-2; TRBD1 is a possible D gene (5 bases). Sequenced material: PBMCs. This TCR derives from a man between 18 and 35 years old in good health and CMV-seropositive. The CDR3 spells CASSSTRFGALWGYTF. The CDR3 nucleotides are TGTGCCAGCAGTTCAACACGGTTTGGGGCGCTATGGGGCTACACCTTC.